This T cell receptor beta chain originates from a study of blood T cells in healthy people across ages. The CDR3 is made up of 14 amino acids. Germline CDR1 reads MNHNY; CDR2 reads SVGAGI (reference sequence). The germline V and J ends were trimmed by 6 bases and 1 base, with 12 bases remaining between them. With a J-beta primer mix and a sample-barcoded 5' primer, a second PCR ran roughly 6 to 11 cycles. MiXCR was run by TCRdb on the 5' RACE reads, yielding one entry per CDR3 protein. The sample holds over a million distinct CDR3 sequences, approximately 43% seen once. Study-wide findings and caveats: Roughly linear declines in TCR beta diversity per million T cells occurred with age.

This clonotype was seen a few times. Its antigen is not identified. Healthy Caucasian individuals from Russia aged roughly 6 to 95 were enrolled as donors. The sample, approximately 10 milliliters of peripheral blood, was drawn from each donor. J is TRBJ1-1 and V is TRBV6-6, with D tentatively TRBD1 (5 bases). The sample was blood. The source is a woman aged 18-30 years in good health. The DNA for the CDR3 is TGTGCCAGCAGGCCCGGGACCCCGAACACTGAAGCTTTCTTT. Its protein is CASRPGTPNTEAFF.